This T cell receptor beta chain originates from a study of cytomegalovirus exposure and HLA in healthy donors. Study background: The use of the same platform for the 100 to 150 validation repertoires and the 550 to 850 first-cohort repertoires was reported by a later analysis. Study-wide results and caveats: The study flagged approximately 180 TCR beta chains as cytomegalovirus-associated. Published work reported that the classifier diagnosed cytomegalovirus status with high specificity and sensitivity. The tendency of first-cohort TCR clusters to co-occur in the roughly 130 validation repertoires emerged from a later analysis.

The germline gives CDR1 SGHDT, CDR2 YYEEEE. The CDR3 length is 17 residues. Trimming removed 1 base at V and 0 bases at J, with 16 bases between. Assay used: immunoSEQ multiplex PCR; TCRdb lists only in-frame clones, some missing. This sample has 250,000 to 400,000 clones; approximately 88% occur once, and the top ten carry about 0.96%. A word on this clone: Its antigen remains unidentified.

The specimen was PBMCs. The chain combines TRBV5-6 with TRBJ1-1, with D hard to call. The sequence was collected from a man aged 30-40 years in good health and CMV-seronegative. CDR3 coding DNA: TGTGCCAGCAGCTTGATGGCAGAGGGATACATGAACACTGAAGCTTTCTTT. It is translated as CASSLMAEGYMNTEAFF.